The source of this T cell receptor beta chain is a study of blood T cell repertoires in COVID-19. The protocol was immunoSEQ multiplex PCR, while the TCRdb copy is restricted to in-frame clones and leaves out a portion. The table includes some 150,000 clones, over 80% detected once. This CDR3 is built from 15 residues. The germline V gene has CDR1 SNHLY and CDR2 FYNNEI. Trimming cost V 6 bases and J 4 bases, with 15 bases left between them. This clone appeared many times. The sequence came from a middle-aged woman with active or convalescent COVID-19. The specimen was peripheral blood. The rearrangement links TRBV2 to TRBJ1-4; D remains ambiguous. The CDR3 DNA follows: TGTGCCAGCAGGTCCCCGGGTGATATTAATGAAAAACTGTTTTTT. Translating gives CASRSPGDINEKLFF.